The 27 T cell receptor beta chains given below trace back to one sample, sequenced in a study of shared clonotypes between healthy human individuals. Naive CD8 cells, CD45RO-negative and positively selected for CCR7, excluded terminally differentiated effector memory CD45RA+ cells. This table comes from immunoSEQ multiplex PCR, and its TCRdb copy is limited to in-frame clones, with some not included. The data contain around 1,900,000 clones, around 93% of them singletons. The specimen was naive CD8+ T cells from PBMCs. The receptors derive from a man aged 18 to 29 in good health. Some clones in this sample may be carry-over from other donors' samples.

V and J are TRBV5-6 and TRBJ1-1, with a tentative D call TRBD1 (5 bases). Germline values: CDR1 SGHDT, CDR2 YYEEEE. The germline V and J ends were trimmed by 1 base and 8 bases, with 9 bases remaining between them. This CDR3 has 12 residues. This chain's CDR3 is CASSLRQHEAFF. CDR3 nucleotides: TGTGCCAGCAGCTTGAGACAGCACGAAGCTTTCTTT. The variable domain in full, completed from reference TRBV5-6 and TRBJ1-1, reads DAGVTQSPTHLIKTRGQQVTLRCSPKSGHDTVSWYQQALGQGPQFIFQYYEEEERQRGNFPDRFSGHQFPNYSSELNVNALLLGDSALYLCASSLRQHEAFFGQGTRLTVV.

This sequence joins TRBV7-8 and TRBJ1-3, with a possible D match to TRBD1 (5 bases). V lost 2 bases to trimming and J lost 0 bases, with 8 bases between them. The CDR3 runs 15 residues. CDR1 and CDR2 from the germline V gene are SGHVS and FQNEAQ. DNA for the CDR3: TGTGCCAGCAGCTTACGCACAGGCTCTGGAAACACCATATATTTT. Translating gives CASSLRTGSGNTIYF.

The chain carries TRBV7-8 and TRBJ2-3; D is unresolved. V shed 1 base and J shed 4 bases, with 15 bases lying between them. Germline assignment: CDR1 SGHVS and CDR2 FQNEAQ. The CDR3 sequence is 16 residues long. CDR3 DNA sequence: TGTGCCAGCAGCTTAGGGGCAGGTTTTTTATCAGATACGCAGTATTTT. It encodes CASSLGAGFLSDTQYF.

The chain links TRBV15 to TRBJ2-2; 10 positions agree with TRBD2. Losses at the gene ends were 3 bases for V and 8 bases for J; bases not matched to a gene: 6. The CDR3 is made up of 15 amino acids. The germline CDR1 and CDR2 sequences are LNHNV and YYDKDF (reference sequence). The CDR3 sequence: CATSRLTSGTGELFF. Here the CDR3 DNA reads TGTGCCACCAGCAGGCTAACTAGCGGGACTGGGGAGCTGTTTTTT.

This sequence joins TRBV5-6 and TRBJ2-7; TRBD1 aligns across 9 bases. Germline loops: CDR1 SGHDT, CDR2 YYEEEE. V shed 1 base, J shed 7 bases, and the junction held 9 bases outside the gene matches. CDR3 length: 15 residues. In DNA form, the CDR3 reads TGTGCCAGCAGCTTGTGGTGGACAGGGGTAAGGGAGCAGTACTTC. Its protein is CASSLWWTGVREQYF. The variable domain in full, with the rest retrieved from reference TRBV5-6 and TRBJ2-7, is DAGVTQSPTHLIKTRGQQVTLRCSPKSGHDTVSWYQQALGQGPQFIFQYYEEEERQRGNFPDRFSGHQFPNYSSELNVNALLLGDSALYLCASSLWWTGVREQYFGPGTRLTVT.

This clone was detected only once. V usage is TRBV23-1 and J usage is TRBJ1-1; D remains ambiguous. TRBV23-1 carries the ORF label, with uncertain function. This CDR3 is 14 amino acids long. The ends were cut back, 2 bases at V and 4 bases at J, with 11 bases in the middle. This CDR3 is CASSQGVVGTEAFF. The CDR3 DNA reads as TGCGCCAGCAGTCAAGGCGTAGTTGGCACTGAAGCTTTCTTT.

This rearrangement joins TRBV2 to TRBJ2-1; 8 bases align to TRBD2. The germline gives CDR1 SNHLY, CDR2 FYNNEI. J was trimmed by 4 bases and V by 2 bases; bases with no gene match: 7. This CDR3 is 16 amino acids long. The CDR3 DNA is TGTGCCAGCAGTGAATTAAGTAGCGGGGCTTACAATGAGCAGTTCTTC. It codes for CASSELSSGAYNEQFF.

The chain is built from TRBV9 and TRBJ1-2, with a possible D match to TRBD1 (5 bases). The V gene lost 4 bases and the J gene lost 9 bases, with 10 bases spanning the gap. The CDR3 has 11 residues. Germline assignment: CDR1 SGDLS and CDR2 YYNGEE. CDR3 DNA sequence: TGTGCCAGCAGCAGGGGACGGAGCTACACCTTC. It is translated as CASSRGRSYTF.

This chain uses TRBV2 with TRBJ2-7; D uncertain. The CDR3 runs to 16 residues. Germline CDR1 and CDR2: SNHLY and FYNNEI. Trimming took off 7 bases at V and 3 bases at J, with 22 bases between the two ends. The CDR3: CASTANFGGPHYEQYF. The CDR3 DNA is TGTGCCAGCACGGCCAACTTCGGTGGACCTCACTACGAGCAGTACTTC.

The chain couples TRBV29-1 to TRBJ1-2; 7 nucleotides match TRBD1. With 4 bases clipped from V and 2 bases from J, the junction kept 4 bases outside the gene matches. The germline V gene has CDR1 SQVTM and CDR2 ANQGSEA. The CDR3 has 13 residues. For the CDR3, the DNA is TGCAGCGTTGTGGACAGGATAAACTATGGCTACACCTTC. This sequence encodes CSVVDRINYGYTF.

This chain joins TRBV29-1 and TRBJ2-1; TRBD2 matches 10 bases. The CDR3 is made up of 12 amino acids. Germline V lookup: CDR1 SQVTM, CDR2 ANQGSEA. For the CDR3, the DNA is TGCGGAGGACTAGCGGCAAACAATGAGCAGTTCTTC. This codes for CGGLAANNEQFF.

CDR3 nucleotide sequence: TGTGCCAGCAGCTCGGGTGGGATATACGAGCAGTACTTC. Amino acids: CASSSGGIYEQYF. This rearrangement joins TRBV7-9 to TRBJ2-7; D unclear. This CDR3 contains 13 residues. CDR1 and CDR2 (germline): SEHNR, FQNEAQ (reference sequence). Trimming stripped 4 bases from V and 4 bases from J, with 11 bases between.

V and J are TRBV6-1 and TRBJ1-1; 12 bases map to TRBD1. Germline V gene sequence: CDR1 MNHNS, CDR2 SASEGT. V was clipped by 8 bases and J by 6 bases; unmatched bases: 7. The CDR3 length is 14 residues. The CDR3 is CASGDRGLGAEAFF. The CDR3 nucleotides are TGTGCCAGCGGGGACAGGGGGCTGGGCGCTGAAGCTTTCTTT.

This clone was seen only once. The CDR3 region has the DNA TGTGCCAGCAGCATGGGAGTGCACACCGGGGAGCTGTTTTTT. Protein product: CASSMGVHTGELFF. The gene calls are TRBV7-9 and TRBJ2-2, with D possibly TRBD2 on 5 matching bases. V dropped 5 bases and J dropped 3 bases, with 10 bases sitting between them. There are 14 residues in the CDR3. Germline V gene sequence: CDR1 SEHNR, CDR2 FQNEAQ (reference sequence).

The rearrangement uses TRBV7-2 and TRBJ1-2, with D perhaps matching TRBD1 (5 bases). Germline V gene data show CDR1 as SGHTA and CDR2 as FQGNSA. This CDR3 region has 15 residues. V shed 7 bases and J shed 9 bases, with 24 bases lying between them. The CDR3 coding sequence is TGTGCCAGCATCCTTCCGGGGCACACCTTGGACCGCTACACCTTC. Its translation: CASILPGHTLDRYTF.

This chain uses TRBV7-9 with TRBJ2-1, with 7 positions matching TRBD1. With 1 base clipped from V and 0 bases from J, the junction kept 6 bases outside the gene matches. Germline CDR1 is SEHNR and CDR2 is FQNEAQ (reference sequence). The CDR3 has 17 amino acids. In DNA form, the CDR3 reads TGTGCCAGCAGCTTAGGATTTCGGGACAGCTCCTACAATGAGCAGTTCTTC. Translated, it gives CASSLGFRDSSYNEQFF.

Of note for this clone: The identical CDR3 is also encoded by other nucleotide sequences in the sample. The rearrangement links TRBV5-6 to TRBJ2-3; D is undetermined. Germline V lookup: CDR1 SGHDT, CDR2 YYEEEE. V lost 4 bases and J 0 bases, leaving 3 bases between the germline ends. The CDR3 sequence is 12 residues long. The CDR3 loop is CASSLSTDTQYF. The DNA for the CDR3 is TGTGCCAGCAGCCTCAGCACAGATACGCAGTATTTT.

V and J are TRBV11-2 and TRBJ2-7; D is possibly TRBD2 (5 bases). The CDR3 totals 17 residues. V was pared by 1 base and J by 2 bases, with 18 bases between. From germline, CDR1 is SGHAT and CDR2 FQNNGV. The CDR3: CASSLAPLAGLAYEQYF. CDR3 nucleotides: TGTGCCAGCAGCTTAGCCCCCCTGGCGGGCCTTGCCTACGAGCAGTACTTC.

The gene calls are TRBV7-2 and TRBJ2-7, with TRBD2 matching 9 bases. V trimming: 5 bases; J trimming: 7 bases; junction bases outside the gene matches: 6. Germline CDR1 and CDR2: SGHTA and FQGNSA. CDR3 size: 13 residues. The CDR3 loop is CASSQGREGEQYF. CDR3 coding DNA: TGTGCCAGCAGCCAGGGGCGGGAGGGTGAGCAGTACTTC.

The rearrangement links TRBV7-6 to TRBJ2-5; D perhaps matches TRBD1 (6 bases). CDR3 length equals 16 residues. V lost 5 bases to trimming and J lost 5 bases, with 21 bases between them. Germline CDR1 SGHVS, CDR2 FNYEAQ. CDR3 DNA: TGTGCCAGCAGCCCCCCATTGGCAGGGGCCAGGGAGACCCAGTACTTC. Its translation: CASSPPLAGARETQYF. The full variable domain, in which reference TRBV7-6 and TRBJ2-5 provide the parts outside the CDR3, is GAGVSQSPRYKVTKRGQDVALRCDPISGHVSLYWYRQALGQGPEFLTYFNYEAQQDKSGLPNDRFSAERPEGSISTLTIQRTEQRDSAMYRCASSPPLAGARETQYFGPGTRLLVL.

The rearrangement joins TRBV5-1 to TRBJ2-7; 9 bases are a match to TRBD1. V shed 4 bases and J 5 bases; nucleotides not matched to a gene: 7. CDR3 length: 14 amino acids. Per germline, CDR1 SGHRS and CDR2 YFSETQ. CDR3: CASSSGQGIDEQYF. CDR3 DNA: TGCGCCAGCAGCAGCGGACAGGGGATCGACGAGCAGTACTTC.

This chain uses TRBV9 with TRBJ2-1; 12 bases match TRBD2. Germline lookup yields CDR1 SGDLS and CDR2 YYNGEE. V lost 1 base and J lost 10; bases outside the gene matches: 12. This CDR3 is built from 17 residues. The chain's CDR3 is CASSVTLRTSGTDEQFF. CDR3 DNA: TGTGCCAGCAGCGTAACTTTACGGACTAGCGGGACCGACGAGCAGTTCTTC. The full variable domain, its missing parts supplied by reference TRBV9 and TRBJ2-1, is DSGVTQTPKHLITATGQRVTLRCSPRSGDLSVYWYQQSLDQGLQFLIQYYNGEERAKGNILERFSAQQFPDLHSELNLSSLELGDSALYFCASSVTLRTSGTDEQFFGPGTRLTVL.

This chain uses TRBV4-2 with TRBJ2-1, with TRBD1 as a possible D gene (6 bases). V was cut by 4 bases and J by 9 bases, with 7 bases left in between. The CDR3 is made up of 11 amino acids. The germline V gene has CDR1 LGHNA and CDR2 YNFKEQ. The CDR3 DNA reads as TGTGCCAGCAGCCGAGGGGGTGAGCAGTTCTTC. It specifies CASSRGGEQFF.

This chain links TRBV18 with TRBJ2-7, with 7 nucleotides matching TRBD2. V trimming: 3 bases; J trimming: 4 bases; junction bases outside the gene matches: 12. Germline V CDR1 and CDR2: KGHSH, LQKENI. The CDR3 consists of 16 residues. The CDR3 coding sequence is TGTGCCAGCTCACCGGGGTTCGGGGGGAGAGGATACGAGCAGTACTTC. This encodes CASSPGFGGRGYEQYF.

This clone was seen just once. Distinct nucleotide sequences in the sample also encode this CDR3. This chain links TRBV29-1 with TRBJ2-7; TRBD2 matches at 8 bases. Germline V gene sequence: CDR1 SQVTM, CDR2 ANQGSEA. The CDR3 is made up of 12 amino acids. The ends lost 5 bases at V and 6 bases at J; junction bases unmatched: 6. The CDR3 nucleotides are TGCAGCGTTACGGGGGGGCGCGGCGAGCAGTACTTC. As protein: CSVTGGRGEQYF.

This clone was counted once. The chain recombines TRBV25-1 with TRBJ1-2; TRBD1 might be the D (6 bases). The CDR3 has 17 residues. Looked up from germline, CDR1 is MGHDK and CDR2 is SYGVNS. V was shortened by 4 bases and J by 0 bases, with 18 bases between the two germline ends. The CDR3 region has the DNA TGTGCCAGCAGTGCGGAGTTCCGGGACATCCCTAACTATGGCTACACCTTC. Translating it yields CASSAEFRDIPNYGYTF.

The chain is built from TRBV2 and TRBJ2-7; 12 positions agree with TRBD1. Germline values: CDR1 SNHLY, CDR2 FYNNEI. Trimming took 7 bases from V and 7 from J; bases not matched to a gene: 8. CDR3 length: 14 amino acids. CDR3 loop: CASTMGQGAQEQYF. For the CDR3, the DNA is TGTGCCAGCACCATGGGACAGGGGGCGCAGGAGCAGTACTTC.